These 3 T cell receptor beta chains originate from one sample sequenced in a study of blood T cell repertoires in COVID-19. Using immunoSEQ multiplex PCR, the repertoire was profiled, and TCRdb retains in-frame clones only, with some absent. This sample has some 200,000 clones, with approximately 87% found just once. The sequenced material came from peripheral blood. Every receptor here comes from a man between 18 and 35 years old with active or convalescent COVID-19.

CDR3 sequence reads: CASSWETGDQPQHF. The CDR3 DNA sequence: TGTGCCAGCAGCTGGGAGACAGGGGATCAGCCCCAGCATTTT. The chain has TRBV5-5 and TRBJ1-5; TRBD1 matches 8 bases. Germline V gene lookup returns CDR1 SGHKS and CDR2 YYEKEE (reference sequence). This CDR3 is built from 14 residues. The J segment lost 5 bases and the V segment lost 3 bases, leaving 4 bases of the junction unmatched.

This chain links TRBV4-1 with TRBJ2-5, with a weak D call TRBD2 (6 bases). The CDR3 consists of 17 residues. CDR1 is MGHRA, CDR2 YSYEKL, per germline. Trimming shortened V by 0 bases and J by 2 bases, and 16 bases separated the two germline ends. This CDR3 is CASSQDPRGGPQETQYF. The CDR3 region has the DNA TGCGCCAGCAGCCAAGATCCCCGGGGAGGCCCGCAAGAGACCCAGTACTTC.

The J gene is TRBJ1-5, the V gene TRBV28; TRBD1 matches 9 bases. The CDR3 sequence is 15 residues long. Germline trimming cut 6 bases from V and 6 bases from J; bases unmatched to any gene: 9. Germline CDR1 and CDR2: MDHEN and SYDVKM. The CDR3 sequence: CASSYPGQGLQPQHF. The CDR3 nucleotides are TGTGCCAGCAGCTACCCGGGACAGGGACTTCAGCCCCAGCATTTT.